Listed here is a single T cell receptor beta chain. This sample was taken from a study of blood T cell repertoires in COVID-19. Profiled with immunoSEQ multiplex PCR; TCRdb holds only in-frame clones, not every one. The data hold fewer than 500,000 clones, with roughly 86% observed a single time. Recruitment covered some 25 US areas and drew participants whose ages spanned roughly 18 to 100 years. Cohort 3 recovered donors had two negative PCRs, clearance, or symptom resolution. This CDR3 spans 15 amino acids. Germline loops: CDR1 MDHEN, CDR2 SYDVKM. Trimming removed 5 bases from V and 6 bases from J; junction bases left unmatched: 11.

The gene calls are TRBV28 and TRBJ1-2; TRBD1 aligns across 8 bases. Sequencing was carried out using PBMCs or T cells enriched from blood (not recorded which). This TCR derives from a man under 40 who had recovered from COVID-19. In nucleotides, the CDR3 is TGTGCCAGCAGTGTCGACAGGGGAAGACCGAATGGCTACACCTTC. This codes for CASSVDRGRPNGYTF.